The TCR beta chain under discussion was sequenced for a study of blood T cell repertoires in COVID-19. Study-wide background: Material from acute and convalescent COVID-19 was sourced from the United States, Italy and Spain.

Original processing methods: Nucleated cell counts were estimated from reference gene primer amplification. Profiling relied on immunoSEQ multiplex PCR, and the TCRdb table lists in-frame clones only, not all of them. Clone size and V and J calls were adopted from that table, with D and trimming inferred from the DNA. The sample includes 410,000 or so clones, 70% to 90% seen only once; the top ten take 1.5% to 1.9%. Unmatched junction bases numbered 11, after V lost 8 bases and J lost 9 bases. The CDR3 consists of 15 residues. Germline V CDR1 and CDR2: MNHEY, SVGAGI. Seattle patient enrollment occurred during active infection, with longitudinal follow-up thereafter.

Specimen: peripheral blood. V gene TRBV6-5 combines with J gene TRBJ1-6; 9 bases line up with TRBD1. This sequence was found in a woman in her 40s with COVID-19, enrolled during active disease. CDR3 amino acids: CASFYDRGYASPLHF. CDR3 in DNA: TGTGCCAGCTTCTACGACAGGGGGTACGCTTCACCCCTCCACTTT.